This paragraph covers one TCR beta chain sequence. This clonotype was counted ten times or more. Its antigen specificity is not known. Base qualities are not at hand, and no much larger clone is one base apart. The TCR beta CDR3 regions were amplified from the RNA transcripts. The first round of RT-PCR for the TCR CDR3 was performed with the HTBI primer set and the Qiagen OneStep RT-PCR kit. The libraries were constructed in a second round of multiplex PCR and then size-selected and purified. The libraries were sequenced on an Illumina HiSeq2000 using paired-end 100 bp reads. The paper's processing steps were these. SOAPnuke was used to process the raw data, removing reads that contained adapters or uncalled bases, had a mean Phred below 15, or lacked an exact match to the constant primer or identifier. COPE v1.2.5 was used to merge high-quality paired reads, and clonotypes were defined as unique nucleotide sequences. MiTCR v1.1 was used to align the clonotypes against IMGT TRBV, TRBD and TRBJ reference segments. Only V-J combinations with frequency above 0.0001, covering 99.2% of repertoires, were analysed. The TCS score was defined as the ratio of F50 (clonal expansion) to E x V (chaos), calculated using BLOSUM62-based TCRdist between CDR3 peptides within each V-J. Welch's t-statistics and random forest reduced 500 to 550 V-J features to around 14, which were used in a naive Bayes classifier (R e1071). TCRdb reprocessing: public reads trimmed at Q25 with fastp, clones called with MiXCR, in-frame beta chains kept. Identical CDR3 protein sequences are pooled into one entry, listed with their most common genes and DNA. The V and J calls were determined by TCRdb, not by the authors. The sample table contains roughly 380,000 distinct CDR3 sequences; only one count was recorded for 19% of them. The ten largest account for 3.7% of the sample.

Graves' hyperthyroidism was defined as stable when no progression to ophthalmopathy occurred over 18 months of follow-up. Hyperthyroidism patients were newly diagnosed, had a disease duration of under 2 months, and were aged 18 to 65 years. The study excluded patients with uncontrolled infections, other autoimmune diseases, pregnancy or lactation. Diagnoses were based on clinical symptoms, serum thyroxine and TRAb, thyroid ultrasound and orbital computed tomography. PBMCs were isolated from 7.5 to 10 ml of fresh peripheral blood by Ficoll-Paque density gradient centrifugation. Total RNA was extracted with Trizol reagent, and quality was checked on an Agilent 2100 Bioanalyzer. The sample originates from a study of T cells in Graves' hyperthyroidism and ophthalmopathy (dated by TCRdb to the late 2010s). Regarding the study in general: Peripheral blood samples were taken at initial diagnosis, before any treatment was given. A discovery cohort of 95 to 100 patients, roughly 45 with Graves' ophthalmopathy and about 60 with stable Graves' hyperthyroidism, was used to find distinguishing TCR V-J signatures. Prospective prediction of ophthalmopathy was tested in an independent validation cohort of approximately 19 hyperthyroidism patients and 15 to 17 patients who later progressed to ophthalmopathy. The 95 to 100 discovery patients were divided at random into training and test sets in a 7:3 ratio. In about 6 Graves' hyperthyroidism patients, the study also compared T-cell repertoires from thyroid tissue with T-cell repertoires from blood. After sampling, hyperthyroidism patients received methimazole starting at 30 mg daily, and ophthalmopathy patients received high-dose intravenous methylprednisolone. The paper reports TCR Vbeta CDR3 sequencing of some 140 peripheral blood samples: some 44 ophthalmopathy, about 75 hyperthyroidism and approximately 17 progressor patients.

V loses 3 bases, J loses 1 base, and the germline ends lie 16 bases apart. The germline V gene (reference sequence) provides CDR1 WNHNN and CDR2 SYGVQD. The CDR3, cysteine through phenylalanine, is 16 amino acids long. Only the CDR3 portion is preserved as DNA: 48 bases, with reading frame beginning at the first base. The paper as a whole reports these results and caveats: In cross-validation, a model built on a 13 V-J signature told ophthalmopathy apart from stable hyperthyroidism with about 90% sensitivity and roughly 81% specificity, and in testing the same model reached 80%/75%. No statistical method was used to set the sample size in advance, and investigators knew the group allocation. In validation, progression to ophthalmopathy was predicted by the model with roughly 69% sensitivity and 72% to 85% specificity, a median of approximately 6.5 months before onset. Blood samples also contained most of the expanded thyroid clonotypes (frequency above 0.001), which suggests that blood repertoires may reflect thyroid immune responses.

The receptor chain draws on TRBV10-1 and TRBJ2-7, with a tentative D gene TRBD1 over 6 matching bases. Sample: blood. The sequence was collected from a woman aged 18-30 years with Graves' hyperthyroidism. The CDR3 loop reads CASSEGTSFLSYEQYF. The DNA sequence is TGCGCCAGCAGTGAAGGGACAAGCTTTTTGTCCTACGAGCAGTACTTC.